The next 17 T cell receptor beta chains were all read from a single sample in a study of blood T cell repertoires in COVID-19. Some clones are missing from TCRdb's copy, which holds only in-frame ones; the method was immunoSEQ multiplex PCR. Of about 220,000 clones listed, around 83% are singletons. Sequencing was done on a sample of peripheral blood. The receptor set was obtained from a woman in her 70s with COVID-19, enrolled during active disease.

This clone has only a few counts. The chain links TRBV11-2 to TRBJ2-7; D is ambiguous. CDR1 and CDR2 (germline): SGHAT, FQNNGV. This CDR3 has 11 amino acids. The germline V and J ends were trimmed by 7 bases and 5 bases, with 9 bases remaining between them. CDR3 residues: CASNRRDEQYF. CDR3 in DNA: TGTGCCAGCAACCGACGGGACGAGCAGTACTTC.

V and J are TRBV5-1 and TRBJ2-1; D gene uncertain. This CDR3 region has 15 residues. Germline V lookup: CDR1 SGHRS, CDR2 YFSETQ. V lost 0 bases, J lost 0 bases, and 7 bases lay in between. In DNA, the CDR3 is TGCGCCAGCAGCTTGGTTGCTAACTCCTACAATGAGCAGTTCTTC. It specifies CASSLVANSYNEQFF.

Here the CDR3 DNA reads TGTGCCAGCAGCTTAGGATCCGGGTCCTTGGATCAGCCCCAGCATTTT. It yields the protein CASSLGSGSLDQPQHF. This chain links TRBV7-9 with TRBJ1-5; D is unclear. The CDR3 extends over 16 amino acids. The germline CDR1 and CDR2 sequences are SEHNR and FQNEAQ (reference sequence). Trimming left V 1 base short and J 5 bases short, with 15 bases between.

CDR3 amino acids: CASSYARSEQFF. Here the CDR3 DNA reads TGTGCCAGCAGTTACGCGAGAAGTGAGCAGTTCTTC. This chain links TRBV6-6 with TRBJ2-1, with unresolved D. The CDR3 length is 12 residues. The V gene lost 2 bases and the J gene lost 9 bases, with 8 bases spanning the gap. Per germline, CDR1 MNHNY and CDR2 SVGAGI (reference sequence).

This sequence joins TRBV3-1 (or the pseudogene TRBV3-2) and TRBJ1-1; D is ambiguous. Trimming removed 4 bases at V and 5 bases at J, with 17 bases between. The CDR3 is made up of 15 amino acids. Per the germline V gene, CDR1 is LGHDT and CDR2 is YNNKEL (reference sequence). In nucleotides, the CDR3 is TGTGCCAGCAGCCGGTCGAGAGGGCCAAGAACTGAAGCTTTCTTT. It yields the protein CASSRSRGPRTEAFF.

The chain links TRBV5-1 to TRBJ2-7, with D hard to call. Between the trimmed V and J ends, which lost 4 bases and 0 bases, there was a span of 8 bases. Per the germline V gene, CDR1 is SGHRS and CDR2 is YFSETQ. CDR3 length: 13 residues. CDR3 in DNA: TGCGCCAGCAGCGAGGTGGGCTCCTACGAGCAGTACTTC. Protein: CASSEVGSYEQYF.

This clone has only one observation. V gene TRBV5-6 combines with J gene TRBJ2-2; 7 positions agree with TRBD1. This CDR3 comprises 15 residues. Trimming removed 4 bases from V and 5 bases from J; junction bases left unmatched: 8. CDR1 is SGHDT and CDR2 is YYEEEE in the germline V gene. CDR3 DNA: TGTGCCAGCAGCCTGACAGGGAGAGGGACCGGGGAGCTGTTTTTT. This gives the protein CASSLTGRGTGELFF.

This clone was detected once. The chain recombines TRBV5-1 with TRBJ2-5; D is possibly TRBD2 (5 bases). V was shortened by 4 bases and J by 2 bases, with 6 bases between the two germline ends. Germline lookup yields CDR1 SGHRS and CDR2 YFSETQ. This CDR3 has 12 residues. This CDR3 reads CASSAGQETQYF. The DNA of the CDR3 is TGCGCCAGCAGCGCGGGTCAAGAGACCCAGTACTTC.

The CDR3 coding sequence is TGCGCCAGCAGCTTGGGGGGAGGGATGAACACTGAAGCTTTCTTT. It yields the protein CASSLGGGMNTEAFF. This chain joins TRBV5-1 and TRBJ1-1; no clear D gene. Germline V CDR1 and CDR2: SGHRS, YFSETQ. The CDR3 runs 15 residues. Trimming took 0 bases from V and 0 from J, leaving 9 bases between them.

V is TRBV5-6 and J is TRBJ2-7; the D gene is possibly TRBD1 (5 bases). The length of the CDR3 is 14 residues. V lost 1 base and J 0 bases, leaving 8 bases between the germline ends. Per germline, CDR1 SGHDT and CDR2 YYEEEE. CDR3 DNA sequence: TGTGCCAGCAGCTTGTCAGGGAACTCCTACGAGCAGTACTTC. It specifies CASSLSGNSYEQYF. Variable domain in full (rest from reference TRBV5-6 and TRBJ2-7): DAGVTQSPTHLIKTRGQQVTLRCSPKSGHDTVSWYQQALGQGPQFIFQYYEEEERQRGNFPDRFSGHQFPNYSSELNVNALLLGDSALYLCASSLSGNSYEQYFGPGTRLTVT.

This clone occurred once. The chain couples TRBV5-4 to TRBJ2-4; 8 nucleotides align to TRBD2. With 4 bases clipped from V and 8 bases from J, the junction kept 5 bases outside the gene matches. CDR1 is SGHNT and CDR2 is YYREEE in the germline V gene (reference sequence). The CDR3 spans 13 residues. CDR3 residues: CASSGVGLDIQYF. CDR3 coding DNA: TGTGCCAGCAGCGGTGTGGGACTAGACATTCAGTACTTC.

This clone has only a few counts. This rearrangement joins TRBV3-1 (or the pseudogene TRBV3-2) to TRBJ1-4; 9 bases agree with TRBD1. This CDR3 comprises 15 residues. Trimming took 5 bases from V and 8 from J; bases not matched to a gene: 9. Germline V gives CDR1 LGHDT, CDR2 YNNKEL (reference sequence). The CDR3: CASSARQGVGEKLFF. In DNA form, the CDR3 reads TGTGCCAGCAGCGCCCGACAGGGGGTAGGCGAAAAACTGTTTTTT.

The chain carries TRBV5-4 and TRBJ1-1; perhaps TRBD1 as D (5 bases). The CDR3 runs to 15 residues. V dropped 1 base and J dropped 1 base, with 11 bases sitting between them. Germline V gene sequence: CDR1 SGHNT, CDR2 YYREEE (reference sequence). The CDR3 DNA follows: TGTGCCAGCAGCTTGAGCAGGGTGGGGAACACTGAAGCTTTCTTT. Translation: CASSLSRVGNTEAFF.

V and J are TRBV5-1 and TRBJ2-1; D might be TRBD2 (6 bases). The CDR3 runs to 14 residues. V lost 0 bases and J 7 bases, leaving 11 bases between the germline ends. Germline CDR1 reads SGHRS; CDR2 reads YFSETQ. CDR3 in amino acids: CASSLVGSGNEQFF. In DNA, the CDR3 is TGCGCCAGCAGCTTGGTCGGGAGTGGAAATGAGCAGTTCTTC.

The chain recombines TRBV27 with TRBJ2-7, with D possibly matching TRBD2 (5 bases). V was cut by 0 bases and J by 6 bases, with 21 bases left in between. This CDR3 is built from 17 residues. Germline CDR1 reads MNHEY; CDR2 reads SMNVEV (reference sequence). CDR3 sequence (DNA): TGTGCCAGCAGTTTATCGGGAGACTCGGTAGAAAATGGCGAGCAGTACTTC. Amino acid sequence: CASSLSGDSVENGEQYF.

In this sample, this clone turned up once. The chain joins TRBV18 to TRBJ2-3; tentative D call: TRBD2 (6 bases). There are 12 residues in the CDR3. CDR1 and CDR2 from the germline V gene are KGHSH and LQKENI. V dropped 4 bases and J dropped 14 bases, with 16 bases sitting between them. The CDR3 DNA reads as TGTGCCAGCTCACTTACGGAGGGATCGGGGTATTTT. Its translation is CASSLTEGSGYF. The full variable domain, with the rest looked up from reference TRBV18 and TRBJ2-3, is NAGVMQNPRHLVRRRGQEARLRCSPMKGHSHVYWYRQLPEEGLKFMVYLQKENIIDESGMPKERFSAEFPKEGPSILRIQQVVRGDSAAYFCASSLTEGSGYFGPGTRLTVL.

The V gene is TRBV29-1, the J gene TRBJ1-2; 10 bases line up with TRBD1. This CDR3 is 14 amino acids long. Germline lookup yields CDR1 SQVTM and CDR2 ANQGSEA. The J segment lost 8 bases and the V segment lost 7 bases, leaving 13 bases of the junction unmatched. In nucleotides, the CDR3 is TGCAGCGCATTGCCGGACAGGGGGGCCGAAGGCTACACCTTC. Protein: CSALPDRGAEGYTF. The full variable domain, with the rest looked up from reference TRBV29-1 and TRBJ1-2, is SAVISQKPSRDICQRGTSLTIQCQVDSQVTMMFWYRQQPGQSLTLIATANQGSEATYESGFVIDKFPISRPNLTFSTLTVSNMSPEDSSIYLCSALPDRGAEGYTFGSGTRLTVV.